This T cell receptor (beta chain) was recovered during a study of type 1 regulatory T cells. Whole-study context: T-allo10 is a Tr1-enriched, alloantigen-specific CD4 T cell product made in vitro. General study findings and limits: Compared with non-type 1 regulatory T cells, type 1 regulatory T cells showed a more restricted TCR repertoire.

As concerns this clonotype: Antigen unknown.

MiXCR was run by TCRdb on the reads, yielding one entry per CDR3 protein. The table has tens of thousands of distinct CDR3 sequences, 20% to 25% seen once. The CDR3 covers 17 residues. CDR1 and CDR2 from the germline V gene are MDHEN and SYDVKM. V shed 2 bases and J shed 4 bases, with 18 bases lying between them. The V and J genes are TRBV28 and TRBJ1-5, with D maybe TRBD1 (5 bases). Sequenced: cultured type 1 regulatory T (Tr1) cells, either the whole culture or a sorted fraction (not recorded which). The TCR originated in a human donor in good health. CDR3 bases: TGTGCCAGCAGTTTAGACCCCGGGCAGGGAAGTAATCAGCCCCAGCATTTT. This codes for CASSLDPGQGSNQPQHF.